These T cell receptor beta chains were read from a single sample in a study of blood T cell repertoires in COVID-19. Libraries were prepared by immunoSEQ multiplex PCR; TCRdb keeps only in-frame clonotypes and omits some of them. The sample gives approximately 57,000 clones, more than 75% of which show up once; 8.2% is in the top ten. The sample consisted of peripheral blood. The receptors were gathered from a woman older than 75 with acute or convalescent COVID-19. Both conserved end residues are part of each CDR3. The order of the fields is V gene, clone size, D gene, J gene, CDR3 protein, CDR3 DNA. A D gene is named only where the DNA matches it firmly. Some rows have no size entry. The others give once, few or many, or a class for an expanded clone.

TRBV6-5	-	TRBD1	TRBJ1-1	CASRQGGTEAFF	TGTGCCAGCAGACAGGGGGGAACTGAAGCTTTCTTT
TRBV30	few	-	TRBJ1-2	CAVGQGTF	-
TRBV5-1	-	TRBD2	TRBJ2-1	CASSSSGSDELQFF	TGCGCCAGCAGCTCTAGCGGGAGTGACGAGCTGCAGTTCTTC
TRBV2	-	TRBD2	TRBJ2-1	CASSDTGTMDEQFF	TGTGCCAGCAGCGACACCGGGACTATGGATGAGCAGTTCTTC
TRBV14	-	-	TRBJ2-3	CASSARWGTDTQYF	TGTGCCAGCAGCGCCAGGTGGGGCACAGATACGCAGTATTTT
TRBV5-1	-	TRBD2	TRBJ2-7	CASSLTGLAGHEQYF	TGCGCCAGCAGCTTGACAGGACTAGCGGGCCACGAGCAGTACTTC
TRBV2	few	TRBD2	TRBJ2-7	CASSLAGGTYEQYF	TGTGCCAGCAGTTTAGCGGGAGGGACCTACGAGCAGTACTTC
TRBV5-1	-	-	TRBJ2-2	CASSLAHRTGELFF	TGCGCCAGCAGCTTGGCCCACAGAACCGGGGAGCTGTTTTTT
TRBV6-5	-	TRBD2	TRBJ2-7	CASKTGTSGEQYF	TGTGCCAGCAAAACCGGGACTAGCGGCGAGCAGTACTTC
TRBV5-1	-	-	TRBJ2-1	CASSFGGIGEQFF	TGCGCCAGCAGCTTCGGGGGTATCGGTGAGCAGTTCTTC
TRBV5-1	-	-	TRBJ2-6	CASSINQGLSSGANVLTF	TGCGCCAGCAGCATAAACCAGGGTCTTAGCTCTGGGGCCAACGTCCTGACTTTC
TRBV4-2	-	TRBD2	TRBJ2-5	CASSQAGLAGETQYF	TGTGCCAGCAGCCAAGCCGGACTAGCGGGAGAGACCCAGTACTTC
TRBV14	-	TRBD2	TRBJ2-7	CASRPGTSVEQYF	TGTGCCAGCAGGCCCGGGACTAGCGTCGAGCAGTACTTC
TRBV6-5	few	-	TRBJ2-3	CASSLSRTDTQYF	TGTGCCAGCAGCTTGAGCCGCACAGATACGCAGTATTTT
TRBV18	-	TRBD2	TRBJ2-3	CASSPLAGGITDTQYF	TGTGCCAGCTCACCACTTGCGGGAGGAATCACAGATACGCAGTATTTT
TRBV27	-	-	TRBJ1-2	CASSVRDSYGYTF	TGTGCCAGCAGTGTCCGGGACTCCTATGGCTACACCTTC
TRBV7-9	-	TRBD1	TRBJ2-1	CASSSIGTGVRNEQFF	TGTGCCAGCAGCAGTATCGGGACAGGGGTTAGGAATGAGCAGTTCTTC
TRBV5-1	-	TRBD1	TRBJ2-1	CASSLVGGWNEQFF	TGCGCCAGCAGCTTGGTAGGGGGCTGGAATGAGCAGTTCTTC
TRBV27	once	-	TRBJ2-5	CASSLNRLGETQYF	TGTGCCAGCAGTTTAAACAGGCTGGGGGAGACCCAGTACTTC
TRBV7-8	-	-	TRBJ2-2	CASSWTANTGELFF	TGTGCCAGCAGCTGGACAGCGAACACCGGGGAGCTGTTTTTT
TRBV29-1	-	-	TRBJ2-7	CSVDGLEGSYEQYF	TGCAGCGTTGACGGTTTGGAGGGGAGCTACGAGCAGTACTTC
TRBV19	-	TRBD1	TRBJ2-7	CASSRDRGGEQYF	TGTGCCAGTTCCCGGGACAGGGGTGGCGAGCAGTACTTC
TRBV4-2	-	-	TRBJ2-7	CASSQVDGGAYEQYF	TGTGCCAGCAGCCAAGTCGACGGAGGGGCTTACGAGCAGTACTTC
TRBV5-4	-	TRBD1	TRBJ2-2	CASSPRQGAAGELFF	TGTGCCAGCAGCCCAAGACAGGGGGCGGCCGGGGAGCTGTTTTTT
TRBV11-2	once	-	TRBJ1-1	CASRPGWERAFF	TGTGCCAGCAGACCCGGTTGGGAGAGAGCTTTCTTT
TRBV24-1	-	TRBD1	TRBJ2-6	CATNPGQGSGANVLTF	TGTGCCACCAATCCGGGACAGGGCTCTGGGGCCAACGTCCTGACTTTC
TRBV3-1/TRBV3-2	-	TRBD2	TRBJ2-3	CASSQVAGLAQYF	TGTGCCAGCAGCCAAGTGGCCGGACTAGCGCAGTATTTT
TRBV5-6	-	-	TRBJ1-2	CASSLASRNYGYTF	TGTGCCAGCAGCTTGGCCTCCAGGAACTATGGCTACACCTTC
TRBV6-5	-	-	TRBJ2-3	CASSYKGGGTDTQYF	TGTGCCAGCAGTTACAAAGGGGGGGGCACAGATACGCAGTATTTT